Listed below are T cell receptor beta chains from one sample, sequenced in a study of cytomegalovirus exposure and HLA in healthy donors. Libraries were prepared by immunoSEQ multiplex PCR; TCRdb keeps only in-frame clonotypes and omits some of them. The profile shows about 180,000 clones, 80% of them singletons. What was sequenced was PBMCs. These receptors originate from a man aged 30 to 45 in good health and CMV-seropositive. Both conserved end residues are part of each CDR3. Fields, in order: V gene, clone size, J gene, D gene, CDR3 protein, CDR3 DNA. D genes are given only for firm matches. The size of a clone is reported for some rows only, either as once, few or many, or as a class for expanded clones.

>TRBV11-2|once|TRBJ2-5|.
CASSLGPGQETQYF
TGTGCCAGCAGCTTAGGCCCGGGACAAGAGACCCAGTACTTC
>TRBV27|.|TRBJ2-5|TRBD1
CASSFADRGFETQYF
TGTGCCAGCAGTTTTGCGGACAGGGGGTTTGAGACCCAGTACTTC
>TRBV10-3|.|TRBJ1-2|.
CAISDGDYGYTF
TGTGCCATCAGTGACGGGGACTATGGCTACACCTTC
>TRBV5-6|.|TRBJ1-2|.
CASSLAQAHGYTF
TGTGCCAGCAGCTTGGCACAGGCCCATGGCTACACCTTC
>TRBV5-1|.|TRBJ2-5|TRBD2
CASSLSLAAQETQYF
TGCGCCAGCAGCTTAAGTCTAGCGGCCCAAGAGACCCAGTACTTC
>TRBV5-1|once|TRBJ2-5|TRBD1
CASSTGTGGETQYF
TGCGCCAGCAGCACCGGGACAGGGGGTGAGACCCAGTACTTC
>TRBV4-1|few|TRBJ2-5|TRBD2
CASSQTLTSGTQETQYF
TGCGCCAGCAGCCAGACCTTGACTAGCGGTACCCAAGAGACCCAGTACTTC
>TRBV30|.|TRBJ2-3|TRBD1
CAWSTGGLGTDTQYF
TGTGCCTGGTCTACAGGGGGCTTAGGCACAGATACGCAGTATTTT
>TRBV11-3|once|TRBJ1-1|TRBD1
CASSPGTGPPINTEAFF
TGTGCCAGCAGCCCTGGGACAGGTCCCCCCATAAACACTGAAGCTTTCTTT
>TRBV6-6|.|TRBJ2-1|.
CASSALGGHEQFF
TGTGCCAGCAGCGCATTAGGGGGACATGAGCAGTTCTTC
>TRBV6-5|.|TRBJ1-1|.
CASGRDTEAFF
TGTGCCAGCGGCCGGGACACTGAAGCTTTCTTT
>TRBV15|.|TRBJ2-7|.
CATSIDVPDRITYEQYF
TGTGCCACCAGCATTGATGTACCCGACAGGATAACCTACGAGCAGTACTTC
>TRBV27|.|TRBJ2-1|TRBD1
CASSAIPQGARGNEQFF
TGTGCCAGCAGTGCCATCCCCCAGGGGGCGAGGGGCAATGAGCAGTTCTTC
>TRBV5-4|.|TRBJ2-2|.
CASSWGGPANTGELFF
TGTGCCAGCAGCTGGGGGGGGCCCGCGAACACCGGGGAGCTGTTTTTT
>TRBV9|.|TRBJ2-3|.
CASSLGTDTQYF
TGTGCCAGCAGCCTCGGCACAGATACGCAGTATTTT
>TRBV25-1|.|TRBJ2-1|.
CASGVGSEQFF
TGTGCCAGCGGGGTAGGGAGTGAGCAGTTCTTC
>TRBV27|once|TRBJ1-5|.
CASSLTGGNQPQHF
TGTGCCAGCAGCCTTACGGGAGGGAATCAGCCCCAGCATTTT
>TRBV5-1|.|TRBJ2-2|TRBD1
CASSLADGTGVTGELFF
TGCGCCAGCAGCTTGGCCGACGGGACAGGGGTCACCGGGGAGCTGTTTTTT
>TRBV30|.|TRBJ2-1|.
CAWRESSYNEQFF
TGTGCCTGGAGAGAGAGCTCCTACAATGAGCAGTTCTTC
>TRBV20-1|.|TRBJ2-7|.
CSASRVEEQYF
TGCAGTGCTTCCAGGGTGGAAGAGCAGTACTTC
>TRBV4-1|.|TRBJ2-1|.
CASSQSISRRSYNEQFF
TGCGCCAGCAGCCAGTCAATTAGCAGACGCTCCTACAATGAGCAGTTCTTC
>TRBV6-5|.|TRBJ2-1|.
CASTDQDEQFF
TGTGCCAGCACTGACCAGGATGAGCAGTTCTTC
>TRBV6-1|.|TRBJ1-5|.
CASTSGFSNQPQHF
TGTGCCAGCACATCAGGATTTAGCAATCAGCCCCAGCATTTT
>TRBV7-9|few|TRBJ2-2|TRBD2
CASSPLAGAAGELFF
TGTGCCAGCAGTCCTCTAGCGGGGGCGGCCGGGGAGCTGTTTTTT
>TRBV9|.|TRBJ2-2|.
CASSTRPPGLNTGELFF
TGTGCCAGCAGCACCAGACCACCAGGGTTAAACACCGGGGAGCTGTTTTTT
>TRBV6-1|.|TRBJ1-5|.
CASTDRNYSNQPQHF
TGTGCCAGCACCGACAGGAACTATAGCAATCAGCCCCAGCATTTT